What follows are 21 T cell receptor beta chains derived from one specimen sequenced in a study of graft-versus-host responses after intestinal transplantation (dated by TCRdb to the early 2020s). Reading the label with the study, this specimen's time point is: cells obtained before transplantation from donor or recipient. These receptors' targets are unknown. Libraries were built with the immunoSEQ multiplex PCR assay. Imported from immuneACCESS, the table was reduced by TCRdb to in-frame sequences with V and J called. These copies leave out some clones; in studies compared against another copy, an unresolved V gene accounts for under half, and the cause of the remainder is not known. For this sample the table gives roughly 75,000 clones, of which roughly 91% were detected only once. The ten largest account for 0.09% to 0.1% of the sample. The sequencing used unstimulated CD4+ T cells sorted from spleen or lymph node cells, collected before intestinal transplant. The receptors originated from a human donor who received an intestinal transplant.

The gene calls are TRBV6-5 and TRBJ1-1, with TRBD1 identical over 8 bases. The CDR3 length is 15 residues. J lost 10 bases, V lost 3 bases, and 13 bases had no gene match. Germline V lookup: CDR1 MNHEY, CDR2 SVGAGI. CDR3 amino acids: CASSYFFQGAYGAFF. As DNA, the CDR3 is TGTGCCAGCAGTTATTTTTTCCAGGGGGCTTACGGAGCTTTCTTT.

The chain has TRBV4-3 and TRBJ1-2, with a weak D call TRBD1 (6 bases). The CDR3 is 14 amino acids. The germline V gene encodes CDR1 LGHNA and CDR2 YSLEER. The germline V and J ends were trimmed by 0 bases and 4 bases, with 9 bases remaining between them. CDR3 amino acids: CASSQDSRGYGYTF. CDR3 nucleotides: TGCGCCAGCAGCCAAGATTCCAGGGGCTATGGCTACACCTTC.

V is TRBV30 and J is TRBJ1-3; 9 nucleotides match TRBD1. V shed 0 bases, J shed 10 bases, and the junction held 7 bases outside the gene matches. The CDR3 has 14 residues. Germline CDR1 and CDR2: GTSNPN and SVGIG (reference sequence). CDR3 sequence reads: CAWSVEDRGRTIYF. CDR3 sequence (DNA): TGTGCCTGGAGTGTAGAGGACAGGGGTAGGACCATATATTTT.

The chain uses TRBV18 and TRBJ2-3, with D perhaps matching TRBD2 (6 bases). With 3 bases removed from V and 6 bases from J, the gap between germline ends came to 7 bases. CDR3 size: 12 residues. Germline V CDR1 and CDR2: KGHSH, LQKENI. CDR3 nucleotide sequence: TGTGCCAGCTCACCGAGCGGGGATACGCAGTATTTT. Translating gives CASSPSGDTQYF.

The V call is TRBV7-2, the J call TRBJ2-4, with 8 bases matching TRBD2. With 1 base clipped from V and 8 bases from J, the junction kept 7 bases outside the gene matches. The CDR3 is 15 amino acids. Germline V gives CDR1 SGHTA, CDR2 FQGNSA. The CDR3 nucleotides are TGTGCCAGCAGCTTAGATGGGGGGCGGGGGGACATTCAGTACTTC. Translation: CASSLDGGRGDIQYF.

This rearrangement joins TRBV27 to TRBJ1-2, with 7 nucleotides matching TRBD1. Germline V gene data show CDR1 as MNHEY and CDR2 as SMNVEV (reference sequence). The CDR3 is made up of 13 amino acids. V trimming: 5 bases; J trimming: 4 bases; junction bases outside the gene matches: 4. CDR3 coding DNA: TGTGCCAGCAGTCTGGGACAGAGCTATGGCTACACCTTC. It encodes CASSLGQSYGYTF.

This clone turned up a few times. The chain uses TRBV6-5 and TRBJ1-1; 10 nucleotides match TRBD1. V lost 5 bases and J lost 2; bases outside the gene matches: 5. Germline CDR1 MNHEY, CDR2 SVGAGI. The CDR3 spans 15 residues. CDR3 protein: CASSLRQGANTEAFF. Written as DNA, the CDR3 is TGTGCCAGCAGTCTCCGACAGGGGGCCAACACTGAAGCTTTCTTT.

The rearrangement links TRBV7-2 to TRBJ1-2; the match to TRBD1 covers 7 bases. This CDR3 has 15 residues. V gave up 4 bases and J gave up 6 bases; unmatched junction bases: 11. From germline, CDR1 is SGHTA and CDR2 FQGNSA. CDR3 nucleotides: TGTGCCAGCAGCTCCCCTCCGACAGGGACCCATGGCTACACCTTC. This gives the protein CASSSPPTGTHGYTF.

The V and J genes are TRBV7-2 and TRBJ2-5; D is perhaps TRBD2 (5 bases). Trimming took off 3 bases at V and 2 bases at J, with 10 bases between the two ends. This CDR3 is 14 amino acids long. Looked up from germline, CDR1 is SGHTA and CDR2 is FQGNSA. The CDR3 loop reads CASSFAGPQETQYF. In nucleotides, the CDR3 is TGTGCCAGCAGCTTCGCGGGCCCACAAGAGACCCAGTACTTC.

V usage is TRBV30 and J usage is TRBJ1-3; D gene uncertain. This CDR3 region has 12 residues. The germline V and J ends were trimmed by 5 bases and 0 bases, with 5 bases remaining between them. CDR1 is GTSNPN, CDR2 SVGIG, per germline (reference sequence). CDR3 sequence: CAWDNSGNTIYF. The CDR3 DNA sequence: TGTGCCTGGGACAACTCTGGAAACACCATATATTTT.

This clone turned up a few times. The rearrangement links TRBV10-3 to TRBJ2-1; 10 positions agree with TRBD2. CDR1 and CDR2 from the germline V gene are ENHRY and SYGVKD. This CDR3 is built from 15 residues. The V and J ends lost 2 bases and 8 bases, in that order; junction bases with no gene match: 6. CDR3 protein: CAISESGGAYYEQFF. The DNA for the CDR3 is TGTGCCATCAGTGAGAGCGGGGGGGCCTATTATGAGCAGTTCTTC.

The chain is built from TRBV19 and TRBJ1-2; no definite D call. Germline V lookup: CDR1 LNHDA, CDR2 SQIVND (reference sequence). This CDR3 is 14 amino acids long. Trimming removed 4 bases at V and 4 bases at J, with 13 bases between. The chain's CDR3 is CASSKSVEAYGYTF. The CDR3 bases are TGTGCCAGTAGTAAGTCTGTAGAAGCCTATGGCTACACCTTC.

The CDR3 bases are TGTGCCAGCCGGGGATCTTTGAACACTGAAGCTTTCTTT. Amino acids: CASRGSLNTEAFF. The J gene is TRBJ1-1, the V gene TRBV6-6; no clear D. Trimming cost V 8 bases and J 0 bases, with 10 bases left between them. Germline V CDR1 and CDR2: MNHNY, SVGAGI (reference sequence). This CDR3 region has 13 residues.

This rearrangement joins TRBV27 to TRBJ1-6; TRBD1 aligns across 7 bases. The V and J ends lost 5 bases and 8 bases, in that order; junction bases with no gene match: 3. Germline V gene sequence: CDR1 MNHEY, CDR2 SMNVEV (reference sequence). CDR3 size: 13 residues. The DNA for the CDR3 is TGTGCCAGCAGTACCAGGGGGGATTCACCCCTCCACTTT. Amino acid sequence: CASSTRGDSPLHF.

V gene TRBV5-6 combines with J gene TRBJ1-6; D is perhaps TRBD1 (6 bases). Trimming shortened V by 1 base and J by 7 bases, and 9 bases separated the two germline ends. This CDR3 region has 14 residues. CDR1 and CDR2 from the germline V gene are SGHDT and YYEEEE. Written as DNA, the CDR3 is TGTGCCAGCAGCTTGTTAAGGGGGAATTCACCCCTCCACTTT. This codes for CASSLLRGNSPLHF.

This rearrangement joins TRBV11-2 to TRBJ2-7; possibly TRBD2 for D (7 bases). The CDR3 is 14 amino acids. In germline, CDR1 is SGHAT, CDR2 FQNNGV. V shed 2 bases and J shed 2 bases, with 10 bases lying between them. CDR3 in DNA: TGTGCCAGCAGCTTACGGGGGGCAGCCTACGAGCAGTACTTC. Its translation: CASSLRGAAYEQYF.

This sequence joins TRBV7-2 and TRBJ2-2; D is possibly TRBD2 (6 bases). CDR3 length: 16 amino acids. The V gene lost 1 base and the J gene lost 2 bases, with 11 bases spanning the gap. CDR1 SGHTA and CDR2 FQGNSA come from the germline V gene. The DNA for the CDR3 is TGTGCCAGCAGCTTAGGGGGCGGGGCTAACACCGGGGAGCTGTTTTTT. This encodes CASSLGGGANTGELFF.

The rearrangement joins TRBV5-1 to TRBJ2-3; 8 positions agree with TRBD1. Per the germline V gene, CDR1 is SGHRS and CDR2 is YFSETQ. The V segment lost 0 bases and the J segment 5 bases; nucleotides outside the gene matches: 8. The CDR3 is made up of 16 amino acids. CDR3 nucleotide sequence: TGCGCCAGCAGCTTGGTCGCAGGGGGCCAGGTAGATACGCAGTATTTT. Protein: CASSLVAGGQVDTQYF.

This clone was recorded only once. J is TRBJ2-7 and V is TRBV7-2, with unresolved D. Trimming removed 0 bases from V and 1 base from J, with 7 bases in between. The CDR3 length is 14 residues. CDR1 and CDR2 (germline): SGHTA, FQGNSA. The CDR3 region has the DNA TGTGCCAGCAGCTTAGCTCGAGGTTCCTACGAGCAGTACTTC. It encodes CASSLARGSYEQYF.

This chain links TRBV27 with TRBJ1-2, with a weak D call TRBD1 (6 bases). There are 11 residues in the CDR3. The V gene's germline CDR1 is MNHEY and CDR2 SMNVEV (reference sequence). Trimming removed 4 bases from V and 10 bases from J, with 10 bases in between. The CDR3 spells CASSSTGFYTF. CDR3 nucleotide sequence: TGTGCCAGCAGTTCCACAGGGTTCTACACCTTC.

The chain recombines TRBV5-1 with TRBJ1-1; D gene unclear. Trimming took off 4 bases at V and 4 bases at J, with 8 bases between the two ends. CDR1 is SGHRS, CDR2 YFSETQ, per germline. CDR3 length equals 12 residues. CDR3: CASSTEGTEAFF. CDR3 nucleotides: TGCGCCAGCAGCACGGAGGGCACTGAAGCTTTCTTT.